This T cell receptor beta chain was sequenced during a study of T cells after posttransplantation cyclophosphamide. A note on this clone: The target antigen is unknown.

The CDR3 has 13 amino acids. V was clipped by 2 bases and J by 4 bases, with 8 bases between them. From germline, CDR1 is GTSNPN and CDR2 SVGIG (reference sequence). The method was immunoSEQ multiplex PCR; TCRdb's version includes in-frame clones alone and lacks a portion of them. The sample comprises about 18,000 clones, 85% of which are singletons, and about 27% rests with the top ten. Study conclusions and caveats: After PTCy, TRB diversity resembled that of CNI/methotrexate controls. Blood and skin or GI T cell repertoires showed limited TRB overlap.

Sampled 1 year posttransplant, controls received myeloablative marrow transplants, methotrexate and a calcineurin inhibitor. Sequencing was performed on PBMCs, taken after allogeneic stem cell transplant with calcineurin inhibitor and methotrexate. The chain couples TRBV30 to TRBJ2-2; a weak D match, TRBD1 (6 bases). The sequence was obtained from a female patient aged 18 to 35 who received an allogeneic stem cell transplant from an unrelated donor, was CMV-positive, and had acute and chronic GVHD. Some T cells may possibly be graft donor cells. In DNA, the CDR3 is TGTGCCTGGAGTCAACAGGGCACCGGGGAGCTGTTTTTT. It translates to CAWSQQGTGELFF.